What follows are 17 T cell receptor beta chains derived from one specimen sequenced in a study of immune heterogeneity within non-small cell lung tumors. Template came from bulk tumor genomic DNA, at 600 ng per sample. Multiple biopsies spaced far apart were taken from each primary tumor during surgery. Patients went through curative surgery, and their non-small cell lung cancer was untreated and newly diagnosed. TCR beta CDR3 amplification used multiplex PCR with 32 V and 13 J primers. TCRdb fed the multiplex PCR reads into MiXCR, producing one record per CDR3 protein. This table has more than 2,500 distinct CDR3 sequences, around 17% appearing once. Material for sequencing was lung tumor tissue. The receptor set was obtained from a woman between 45 and 65 years old with non-small cell lung cancer.

Within the sample, this clonotype is medium-sized (0.01 to 0.1%). This chain joins TRBV29-1 and TRBJ2-7, with D uncertain. Per the germline V gene, CDR1 is SQVTM and CDR2 is ANQGSEA. The CDR3 loop spans 14 amino acids. V was clipped by 4 bases and J by 0 bases, with 13 bases between them. CDR3 amino acids: CSVAPGGSSYEQYF. CDR3 coding DNA: TGCAGCGTTGCCCCAGGTGGTAGCTCCTACGAGCAGTACTTC.

The chain links TRBV9 to TRBJ2-3; D remains ambiguous. Germline loops: CDR1 SGDLS, CDR2 YYNGEE. The length of the CDR3 is 14 residues. V was clipped by 1 base and J by 2 bases, with 8 bases between them. The CDR3 coding sequence is TGTGCCAGCAGCGTATTTACTACCACAGATACGCAGTATTTT. Translation: CASSVFTTTDTQYF.

This clonotype is deemed medium-sized (0.01 to 0.1%). The chain joins TRBV20-1 to TRBJ2-7; a weak D match, TRBD2 (5 bases). V was clipped by 3 bases and J by 2 bases, with 17 bases between them. The CDR3 sequence is 15 residues long. Per germline, CDR1 DFQATT and CDR2 SNEGSKA (reference sequence). As DNA, the CDR3 is TGCAGTGCTAGCCCCTCTCCAGCGGCTCCCTACGAGCAGTACTTC. Protein: CSASPSPAAPYEQYF.

Comment on this clonotype: One base away lies a much larger clone, so this may be a sequencing read error. Likely a read error: the CDR3 ends without its conserved phenylalanine or tryptophan. The chain uses TRBV11-2 and TRBJ2-5; unclear D gene. CDR1 and CDR2 from the germline V gene are SGHAT and FQNNGV. CDR3 length equals 12 residues. Trimming cost V 5 bases and J 4 bases, with 8 bases left between them. The CDR3 is CASSPIGETQYL. DNA of the CDR3: TGTGCCAGCAGCCCGATAGGAGAGACCCAGTACTTA.

Relative to its sample, this clonotype is medium-sized. This sequence joins TRBV7-3 and TRBJ2-2; the D call may be TRBD1 or TRBD2 (7 bases each). The CDR3 sequence is 17 residues long. Germline-derived CDR1 and CDR2 are SGHTA and FQGTGA. V gave up 5 bases and J gave up 4 bases, with 20 bases separating them. The CDR3 here is CASSKGGGGMGTGELFF. The CDR3, as DNA: TGTGCCAGCAGCAAAGGGGGCGGGGGTATGGGCACCGGGGAGCTGTTTTTT. The whole variable domain, filled in from reference TRBV7-3 and TRBJ2-2, reads GAGVSQTPSNKVTEKGKYVELRCDPISGHTALYWYRQSLGQGPEFLIYFQGTGAADDSGLPNDRFFAVRPEGSVSTLKIQRTERGDSAVYLCASSKGGGGMGTGELFFGEGSRLTVL.

This clonotype occurred a few times. A much more abundant neighbour one base away suggests this may be a read error. The chain combines TRBV28 with TRBJ2-7; the D gene is possibly TRBD1 (5 bases). The germline CDR1 and CDR2 sequences are MDHEN and SYDVKM. The CDR3 is made up of 15 amino acids. The CDR3, as DNA: TGTGCCAGTTTACCCTCCCGACAGCTGTCCTACGAGCACTACTTC. Amino acids: CASLPSRQLSYEHYF. Looking up the rest from reference TRBV28 and TRBJ2-7 gives the full variable domain: DVKVTQSSRYLVKRTGEKVFLECVQDMDHENMFWYRQDPGLGLRLIYFSYDVKMKEKGDIPEGYSVSREKKERFSLILESASTNQTSMYLCASLPSRQLSYEHYFGPGTRLTVT.

Relative to its sample, this clonotype is medium-sized. This sequence joins TRBV20-1 and TRBJ1-6, with D possibly matching TRBD1 (6 bases). CDR1 and CDR2 from the germline V gene are DFQATT and SNEGSKA (reference sequence). This CDR3 region has 14 residues. Trimming removed 3 bases from V and 5 bases from J, with 11 bases in between. The CDR3 sequence: CSASRDTNNSPLHF. The CDR3 nucleotides read TGCAGTGCTAGTAGGGACACCAATAATTCACCCCTCCACTTT.

The CDR3 DNA reads TGTGCCACCAGCATAAGGACAGGGGGGGGAGATACGCAGTATTTT. This sequence encodes CATSIRTGGGDTQYF. The chain combines TRBV15 with TRBJ2-3; TRBD1 aligns across 10 bases. Germline trimming cut 4 bases from V and 5 bases from J; bases unmatched to any gene: 6. From germline, CDR1 is LNHNV and CDR2 YYDKDF (reference sequence). The length of the CDR3 is 15 residues.

This clonotype is categorized as medium-sized. This chain joins TRBV19 and TRBJ1-2, with D possibly being TRBD1 (5 bases). The V gene lost 8 bases and the J gene lost 4 bases, with 17 bases spanning the gap. The CDR3 extends over 14 amino acids. CDR1 is LNHDA, CDR2 SQIVND, per germline (reference sequence). The CDR3 DNA sequence: TGTGCCAGTGCTTTGGGTCACGGGGGCTATGGCTACACCTTC. Its translation: CASALGHGGYGYTF.

Judged by abundance, this clonotype is medium-sized. The rearrangement links TRBV2 to TRBJ2-7, with TRBD2 matching 8 bases. Germline lookup yields CDR1 SNHLY and CDR2 FYNNEI. V lost 7 bases, J lost 0 bases, and 5 bases stayed unmatched. The CDR3 is 14 amino acids. The CDR3: CASTKRGGSYEQYF. As DNA, the CDR3 is TGTGCCAGCACTAAACGGGGGGGCTCCTACGAGCAGTACTTC.

A few counts support this clonotype. The chain has TRBV25-1 and TRBJ2-5; no definite D call. The length of the CDR3 is 12 residues. CDR1 is MGHDK and CDR2 is SYGVNS in the germline V gene. V lost 5 bases, J lost 4 bases, and 8 bases lay in between. CDR3 region: CASSMVGETQYF. CDR3 bases: TGTGCCAGCAGTATGGTAGGAGAGACCCAGTACTTC.

This clonotype was seen a few times. The chain combines TRBV9 with TRBJ2-1; a possible D gene is TRBD1 (6 bases). Trimming removed 8 bases at V and 3 bases at J, with 12 bases between. CDR1 SGDLS and CDR2 YYNGEE come from the germline V gene. The CDR3 is 13 residues long. CDR3: CARGTPNYNEQFF. CDR3 in DNA: TGTGCCAGAGGGACACCCAACTACAATGAGCAGTTCTTC.

This clonotype rates as large. CDR3 in amino acids: CASSLVVWDEQYF. CDR3 coding DNA: TGTGCCAGCAGCTTAGTGGTCTGGGACGAGCAGTACTTC. The chain uses TRBV11-1 and TRBJ2-7, with unresolved D. The CDR3 is 13 amino acids. Germline CDR1 SGHAT, CDR2 FQDESV (reference sequence). V was clipped by 1 base and J by 5 bases, with 9 bases between them. The full variable domain, rest sourced from reference TRBV11-1 and TRBJ2-7, is EAEVAQSPRYKITEKSQAVAFWCDPISGHATLYWYRQILGQGPELLVQFQDESVVDDSQLPKDRFSAERLKGVDSTLKIQPAELGDSAMYLCASSLVVWDEQYFGPGTRLTVT.

This clonotype is classed as large. The chain joins TRBV27 to TRBJ2-7; possibly TRBD1 or TRBD2 for D (6 bases each). CDR1 and CDR2 (germline): MNHEY, SMNVEV (reference sequence). V was pared by 2 bases and J by 2 bases, with 10 bases between. The CDR3 loop spans 14 amino acids. CDR3 sequence (DNA): TGTGCCAGCAGTTTAAATAGGGGGGCCTACGAGCAGTACTTC. This encodes CASSLNRGAYEQYF.

Note on this clonotype: This clone may be a read error of a much larger clone one base away. The J gene is TRBJ1-1, the V gene TRBV5-1, with D uncertain. This CDR3 is built from 16 residues. Trimming removed 4 bases from V and 4 bases from J, with 20 bases in between. Looked up from germline, CDR1 is SGHRS and CDR2 is YFSETQ. The CDR3 loop reads CASSPEEAARSTEAFF. CDR3 DNA: TGCGCCAGCAGCCCGGAAGAGGCCGCGCGTAGCACTGAAGCTTTCTTT. The full variable domain, in which reference TRBV5-1 and TRBJ1-1 provide the parts outside the CDR3, is KAGVTQTPRYLIKTRGQQVTLSCSPISGHRSVSWYQQTPGQGLQFLFEYFSETQRNKGNFPGRFSGRQFSNSRSEMNVSTLELGDSALYLCASSPEEAARSTEAFFGQGTRLTVV.

The genes are TRBV9 and TRBJ2-5, with 7 bases that match TRBD2. Trimming at V came to 4 bases and at J to 5 bases, leaving 11 bases not matched to a gene. Germline CDR1 SGDLS, CDR2 YYNGEE. The CDR3 contains 15 residues. The CDR3 spells CASSPRGSVHETQYF. DNA of the CDR3: TGTGCCAGCAGCCCGCGGGGGAGCGTTCACGAGACCCAGTACTTC.

Notes on this clonotype: A single base separates this from a much larger clone, so it may be a read error. This chain links TRBV27 with TRBJ2-5; 7 bases map to TRBD2. Germline CDR1 reads MNHEY; CDR2 reads SMNVEV (reference sequence). The CDR3 length is 15 residues. V shed 10 bases, J shed 2 bases, and the junction held 13 bases outside the gene matches. CDR3 in DNA: TGTGCCATCAAAATGGGAGGGGCAGGGCAAGAGACCCAGTACTTC. Its protein is CAIKMGGAGQETQYF.